This T cell receptor (beta chain) was sequenced during a study of cytotoxic CD8 clonotypes in ibrutinib-treated CLL. Across the whole study: Response samples came after a median 12 months of treatment, range 6 to 36. Broader study findings: At the start, clonality exceeded age-matched healthy donors and followed circulating CD8+ T-cell counts.

Here immunoSEQ multiplex PCR was the method, and the copy in TCRdb shows in-frame clones only, minus some. Of 50,000 or so clones listed, around four fifths were seen once; the top ten hold around 21%. Of note for this clone: The antigen remains unidentified.

The CDR3 has 13 residues. Germline assignment: CDR1 SGHTA and CDR2 FQGNSA. The ends were cut back, 1 base at V and 6 bases at J, with 9 bases in the middle. This clonotype was obtained from a human donor with chronic lymphocytic leukemia. The chain employs TRBV7-2 and TRBJ1-2, with D tentatively TRBD1 (5 bases). The material sequenced was PBMCs, taken after 24 months of ibrutinib treatment. CDR3 sequence (DNA): TGTGCCAGCAGCTTAGTAACCAGGGATGGCTACACCTTC. As protein: CASSLVTRDGYTF.